This TCR beta chain was profiled in a study of control samples from healthy donors and cancer patients. Assay: immunoSEQ multiplex PCR; the TCRdb copy retains only in-frame clones and omits some. In the table there are more than 60,000 clones, 85% to 90% of which are singletons. This CDR3 comprises 11 residues. Germline CDR1 MNHEY, CDR2 SVGAGI. V lost 8 bases, J lost 3 bases, and 0 bases stayed unmatched. V is TRBV6-5 and J is TRBJ2-7, with 8 bases fitting TRBD1. The specimen sequenced was PBMCs. This clonotype originated in a man aged 55 to 69 with colorectal cancer. The CDR3 here is CASDRGYEQYF. CDR3 nucleotides: TGTGCCAGCGACAGGGGCTACGAGCAGTACTTC.